This T cell receptor (beta chain) is drawn from a study of identical twins. The CDR3 loop spans 16 amino acids. CDR1 is MDHEN and CDR2 is SYDVKM in the germline V gene. V shed 3 bases, J shed 0 bases, and the junction held 4 bases outside the gene matches. This clonotype was counted ten times or more. TCRdb reprocessed the 5' RACE reads via MiXCR and lists one record per CDR3 protein. The repertoire holds around 490,000 distinct CDR3 sequences, with about a fifth as singletons. In addition, the sample was reused for a study of yellow fever vaccine responses in identical twins.

The sequenced material came from CD4+ T cells sorted from blood. V is TRBV28 and J is TRBJ2-5; TRBD2 aligns across 10 bases. The TCR comes from a woman younger than 35 in good health. The CDR3 DNA reads TGTGCCAGCAGTTTTCAGCGGGGGGGGTACCAAGAGACCCAGTACTTC. Translation gives CASSFQRGGYQETQYF. Together with reference TRBV28 and TRBJ2-5, the CDR3 gives the full variable domain: DVKVTQSSRYLVKRTGEKVFLECVQDMDHENMFWYRQDPGLGLRLIYFSYDVKMKEKGDIPEGYSVSREKKERFSLILESASTNQTSMYLCASSFQRGGYQETQYFGPGTRLLVL.